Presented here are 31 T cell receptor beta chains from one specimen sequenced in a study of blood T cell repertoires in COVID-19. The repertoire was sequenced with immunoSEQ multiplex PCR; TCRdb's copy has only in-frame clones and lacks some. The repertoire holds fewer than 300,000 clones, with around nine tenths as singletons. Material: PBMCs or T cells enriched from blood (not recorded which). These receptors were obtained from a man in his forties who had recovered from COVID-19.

CDR3 loop: CASRFLPSTQAFF. The CDR3 DNA reads as TGTGCCAGTAGGTTCTTACCGTCGACTCAAGCTTTCTTT. V and J are TRBV19 and TRBJ1-1; D remains ambiguous. The germline V and J ends were trimmed by 6 bases and 9 bases, with 17 bases remaining between them. Germline CDR1 and CDR2: LNHDA and SQIVND (reference sequence). CDR3 length: 13 residues.

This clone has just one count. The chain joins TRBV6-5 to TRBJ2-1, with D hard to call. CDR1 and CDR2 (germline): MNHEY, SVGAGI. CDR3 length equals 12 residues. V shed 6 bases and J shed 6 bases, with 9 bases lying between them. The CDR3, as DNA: TGTGCCAGCAGACTACCCCCCAATGAGCAGTTCTTC. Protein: CASRLPPNEQFF.

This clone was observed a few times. In DNA, the CDR3 is TGTGCCAGCTCACCAGGGCAGAATCAGCCCCAGCATTTT. Translating it yields CASSPGQNQPQHF. The chain couples TRBV18 to TRBJ1-5; D gene ambiguous. The CDR3 runs to 13 residues. V shed 2 bases and J shed 4 bases, with 6 bases lying between them. Germline V gene lookup returns CDR1 KGHSH and CDR2 LQKENI.

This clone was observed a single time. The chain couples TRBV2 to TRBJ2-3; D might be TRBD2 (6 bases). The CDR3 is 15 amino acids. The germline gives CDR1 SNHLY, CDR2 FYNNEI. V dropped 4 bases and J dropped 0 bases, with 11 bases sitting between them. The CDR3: CASSAMGLSTDTQYF. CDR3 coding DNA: TGTGCCAGCAGTGCCATGGGACTTAGCACAGATACGCAGTATTTT. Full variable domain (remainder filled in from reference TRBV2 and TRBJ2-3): EPEVTQTPSHQVTQMGQEVILRCVPISNHLYFYWYRQILGQKVEFLVSFYNNEISEKSEIFDDQFSVERPDGSNFTLKIRSTKLEDSAMYFCASSAMGLSTDTQYFGPGTRLTVL.

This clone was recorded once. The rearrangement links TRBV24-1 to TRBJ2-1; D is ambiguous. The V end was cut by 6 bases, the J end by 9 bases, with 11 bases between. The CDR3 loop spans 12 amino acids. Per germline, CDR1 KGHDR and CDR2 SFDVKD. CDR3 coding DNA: TGTGCCACCAGTCAAAGGAGATCTGAGCAGTTCTTC. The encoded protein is CATSQRRSEQFF.

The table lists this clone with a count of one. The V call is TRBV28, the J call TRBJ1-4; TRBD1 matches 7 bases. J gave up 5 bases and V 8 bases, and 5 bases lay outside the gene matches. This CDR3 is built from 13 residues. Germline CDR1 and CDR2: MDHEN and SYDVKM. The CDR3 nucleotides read TGTGCCAGCCAGACAGGGTGGAATGAAAAACTGTTTTTT. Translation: CASQTGWNEKLFF. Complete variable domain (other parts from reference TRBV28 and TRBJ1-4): DVKVTQSSRYLVKRTGEKVFLECVQDMDHENMFWYRQDPGLGLRLIYFSYDVKMKEKGDIPEGYSVSREKKERFSLILESASTNQTSMYLCASQTGWNEKLFFGSGTQLSVL.

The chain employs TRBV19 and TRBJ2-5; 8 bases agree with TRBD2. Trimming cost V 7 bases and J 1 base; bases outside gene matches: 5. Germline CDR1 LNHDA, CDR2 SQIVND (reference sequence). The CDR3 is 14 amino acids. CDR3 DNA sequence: TGTGCCAGTATCACTAGCGGTTTCCAAGAGACCCAGTACTTC. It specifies CASITSGFQETQYF.

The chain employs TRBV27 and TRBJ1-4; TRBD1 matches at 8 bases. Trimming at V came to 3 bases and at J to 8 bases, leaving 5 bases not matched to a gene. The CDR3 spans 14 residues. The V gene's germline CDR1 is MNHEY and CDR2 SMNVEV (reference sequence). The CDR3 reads CASSFQGADEKLFF. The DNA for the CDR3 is TGTGCCAGCAGTTTTCAGGGGGCCGACGAAAAACTGTTTTTT. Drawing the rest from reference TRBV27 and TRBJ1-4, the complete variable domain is EAQVTQNPRYLITVTGKKLTVTCSQNMNHEYMSWYRQDPGLGLRQIYYSMNVEVTDKGDVPEGYKVSRKEKRNFPLILESPSPNQTSLYFCASSFQGADEKLFFGSGTQLSVL.

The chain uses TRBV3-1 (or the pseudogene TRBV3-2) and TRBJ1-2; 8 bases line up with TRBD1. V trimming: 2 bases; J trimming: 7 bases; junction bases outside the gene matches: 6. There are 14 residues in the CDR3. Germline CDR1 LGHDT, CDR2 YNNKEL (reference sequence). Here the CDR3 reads CASSQRQGSSGYTF. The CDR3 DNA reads TGTGCCAGCAGCCAACGACAGGGGTCAAGTGGCTACACCTTC.

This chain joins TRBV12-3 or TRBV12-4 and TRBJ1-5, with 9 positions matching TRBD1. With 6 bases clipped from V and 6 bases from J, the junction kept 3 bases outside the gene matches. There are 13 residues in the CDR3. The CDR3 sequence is CASRDRGGQPQHF. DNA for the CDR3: TGTGCCAGCAGGGACAGGGGAGGTCAGCCCCAGCATTTT.

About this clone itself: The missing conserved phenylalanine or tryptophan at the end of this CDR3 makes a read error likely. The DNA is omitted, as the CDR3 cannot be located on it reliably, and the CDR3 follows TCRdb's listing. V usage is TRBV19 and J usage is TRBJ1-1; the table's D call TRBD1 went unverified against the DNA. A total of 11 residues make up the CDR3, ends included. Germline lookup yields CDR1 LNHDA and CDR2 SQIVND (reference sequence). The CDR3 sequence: CASSIGQAASI.

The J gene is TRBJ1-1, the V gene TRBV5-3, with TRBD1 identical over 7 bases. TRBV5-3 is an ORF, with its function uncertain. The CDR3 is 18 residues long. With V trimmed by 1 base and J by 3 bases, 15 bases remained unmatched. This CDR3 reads CARSLKLPLRGLDTEAFF. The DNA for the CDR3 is TGTGCCAGAAGCTTGAAACTTCCCCTGAGGGGGCTGGACACTGAAGCTTTCTTT.

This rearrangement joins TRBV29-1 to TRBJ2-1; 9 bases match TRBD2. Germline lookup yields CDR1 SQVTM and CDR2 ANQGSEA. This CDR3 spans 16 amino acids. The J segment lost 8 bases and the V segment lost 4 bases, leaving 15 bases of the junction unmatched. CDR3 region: CSVGGSLAGFLDEQFF. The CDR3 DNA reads TGCAGCGTTGGAGGGTCCCTAGCGGGGTTTTTAGATGAGCAGTTCTTC.

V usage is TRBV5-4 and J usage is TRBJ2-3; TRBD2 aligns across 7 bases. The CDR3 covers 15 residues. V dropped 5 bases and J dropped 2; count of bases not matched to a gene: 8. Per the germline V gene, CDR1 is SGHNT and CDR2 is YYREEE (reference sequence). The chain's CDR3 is CASRPVSGNTDTQYF. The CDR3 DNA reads TGTGCCAGCAGACCGGTCAGCGGGAACACAGATACGCAGTATTTT. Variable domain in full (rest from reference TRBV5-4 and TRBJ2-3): ETGVTQSPTHLIKTRGQQVTLRCSSQSGHNTVSWYQQALGQGPQFIFQYYREEENGRGNFPPRFSGLQFPNYSSELNVNALELDDSALYLCASRPVSGNTDTQYFGPGTRLTVL.

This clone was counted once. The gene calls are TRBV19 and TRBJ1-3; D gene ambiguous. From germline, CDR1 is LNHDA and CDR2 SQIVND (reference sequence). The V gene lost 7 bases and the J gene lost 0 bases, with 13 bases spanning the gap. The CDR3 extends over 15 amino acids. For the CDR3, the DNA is TGTGCCAGTACCCGATCAGATACCTCTGGAAACACCATATATTTT. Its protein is CASTRSDTSGNTIYF.

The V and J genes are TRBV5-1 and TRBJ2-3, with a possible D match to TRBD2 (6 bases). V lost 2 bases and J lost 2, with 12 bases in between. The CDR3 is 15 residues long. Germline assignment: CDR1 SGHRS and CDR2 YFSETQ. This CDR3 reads CASSFTGGVTDTQYF. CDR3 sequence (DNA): TGCGCCAGCAGCTTCACAGGAGGGGTCACAGATACGCAGTATTTT.

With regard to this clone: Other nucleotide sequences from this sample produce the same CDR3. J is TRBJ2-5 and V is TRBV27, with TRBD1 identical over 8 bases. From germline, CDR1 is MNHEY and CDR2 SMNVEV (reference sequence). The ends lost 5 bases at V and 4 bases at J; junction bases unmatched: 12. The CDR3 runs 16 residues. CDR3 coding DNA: TGTGCCAGCAGTCCCGCGGGGCAGGGGGCGCGAGAGACCCAGTACTTC. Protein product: CASSPAGQGARETQYF.

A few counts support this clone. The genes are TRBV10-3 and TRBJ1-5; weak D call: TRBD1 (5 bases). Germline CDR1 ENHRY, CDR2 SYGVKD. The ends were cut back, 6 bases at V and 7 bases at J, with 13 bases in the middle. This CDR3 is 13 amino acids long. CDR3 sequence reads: CAIRGGTYQPQHF. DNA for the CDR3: TGTGCCATCAGGGGAGGGACGTACCAGCCCCAGCATTTT.

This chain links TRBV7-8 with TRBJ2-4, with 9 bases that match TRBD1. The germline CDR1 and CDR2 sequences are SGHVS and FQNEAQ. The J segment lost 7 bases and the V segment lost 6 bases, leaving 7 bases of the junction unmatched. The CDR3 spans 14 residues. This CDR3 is CASSQGQGWNIQYF. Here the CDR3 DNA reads TGTGCCAGCAGTCAGGGACAGGGCTGGAACATTCAGTACTTC.

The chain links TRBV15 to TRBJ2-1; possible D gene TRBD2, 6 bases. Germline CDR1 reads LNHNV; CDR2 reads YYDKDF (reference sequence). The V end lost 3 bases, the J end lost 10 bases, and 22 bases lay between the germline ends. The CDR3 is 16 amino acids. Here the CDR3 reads CATSSAPGLILGEQFF. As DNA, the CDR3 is TGTGCCACCAGCAGTGCACCGGGACTCATCCTCGGCGAGCAGTTCTTC. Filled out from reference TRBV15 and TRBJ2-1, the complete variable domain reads DAMVIQNPRYQVTQFGKPVTLSCSQTLNHNVMYWYQQKSSQAPKLLFHYYDKDFNNEADTPDNFQSRRPNTSFCFLDIRSPGLGDTAMYLCATSSAPGLILGEQFFGPGTRLTVL.

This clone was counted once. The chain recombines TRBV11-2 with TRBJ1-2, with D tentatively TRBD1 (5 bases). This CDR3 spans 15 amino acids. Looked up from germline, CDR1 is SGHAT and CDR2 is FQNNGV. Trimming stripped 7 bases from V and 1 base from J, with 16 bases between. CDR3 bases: TGTGCCAGCAACCAGCAGGGCAGAATTAACTATGGCTACACCTTC. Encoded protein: CASNQQGRINYGYTF.

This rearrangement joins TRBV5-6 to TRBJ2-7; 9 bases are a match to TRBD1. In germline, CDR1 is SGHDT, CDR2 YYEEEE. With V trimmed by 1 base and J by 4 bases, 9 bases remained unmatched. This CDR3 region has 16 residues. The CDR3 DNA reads TGTGCCAGCAGCTTGTGGGTGGGACAGGGAACATACGAGCAGTACTTC. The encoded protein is CASSLWVGQGTYEQYF.

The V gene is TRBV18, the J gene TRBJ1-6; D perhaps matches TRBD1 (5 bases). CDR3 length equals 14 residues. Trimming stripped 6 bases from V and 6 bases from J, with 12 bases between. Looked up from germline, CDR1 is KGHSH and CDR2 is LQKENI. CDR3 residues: CASSRDSANSPLHF. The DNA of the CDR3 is TGTGCCAGCTCCAGGGACTCGGCTAATTCACCCCTCCACTTT.

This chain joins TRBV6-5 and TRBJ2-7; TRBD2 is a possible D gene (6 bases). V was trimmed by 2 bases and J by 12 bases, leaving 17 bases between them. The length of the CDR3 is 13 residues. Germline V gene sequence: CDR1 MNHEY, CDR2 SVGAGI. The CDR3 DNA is TGTGCCAGCAGTTACACACTAGCAGCTACTCGGTACTTC. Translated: CASSYTLAATRYF.

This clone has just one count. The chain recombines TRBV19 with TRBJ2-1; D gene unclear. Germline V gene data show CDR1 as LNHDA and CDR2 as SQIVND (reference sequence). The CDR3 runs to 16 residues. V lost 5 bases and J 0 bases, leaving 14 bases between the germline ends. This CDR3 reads CASSYTGLGSYNEQFF. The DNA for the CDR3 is TGTGCCAGTAGTTATACGGGTCTAGGCTCCTACAATGAGCAGTTCTTC.

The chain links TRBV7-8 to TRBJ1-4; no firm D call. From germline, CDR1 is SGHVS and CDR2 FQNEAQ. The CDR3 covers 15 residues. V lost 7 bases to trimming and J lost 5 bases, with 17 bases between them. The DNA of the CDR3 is TGTGCCAGCACCCCGAACCGGGTATCCAATGAAAAACTGTTTTTT. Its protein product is CASTPNRVSNEKLFF.

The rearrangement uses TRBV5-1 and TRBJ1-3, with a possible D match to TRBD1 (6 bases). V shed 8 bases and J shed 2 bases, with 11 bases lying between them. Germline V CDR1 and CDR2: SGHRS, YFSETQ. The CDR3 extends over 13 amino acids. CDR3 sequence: CASTGTTGNTIYF. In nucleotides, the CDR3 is TGCGCCAGTACAGGGACTACTGGAAACACCATATATTTT.

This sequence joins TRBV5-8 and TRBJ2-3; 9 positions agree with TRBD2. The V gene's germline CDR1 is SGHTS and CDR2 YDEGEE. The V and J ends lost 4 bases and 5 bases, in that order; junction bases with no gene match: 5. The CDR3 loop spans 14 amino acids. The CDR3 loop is CASSMGLAKDTQYF. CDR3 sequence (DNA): TGTGCCAGCAGCATGGGACTAGCAAAAGATACGCAGTATTTT. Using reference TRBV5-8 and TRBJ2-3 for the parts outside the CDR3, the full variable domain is EAGVTQSPTHLIKTRGQQATLRCSPISGHTSVYWYQQALGLGLQFLLWYDEGEERNRGNFPPRFSGRQFPNYSSELNVNALELEDSALYLCASSMGLAKDTQYFGPGTRLTVL.

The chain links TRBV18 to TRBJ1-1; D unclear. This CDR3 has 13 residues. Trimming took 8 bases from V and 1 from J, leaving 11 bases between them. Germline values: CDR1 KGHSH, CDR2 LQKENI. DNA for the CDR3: TGTGCCAGCAGAAAAGACTCGAACACTGAAGCTTTCTTT. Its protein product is CASRKDSNTEAFF.

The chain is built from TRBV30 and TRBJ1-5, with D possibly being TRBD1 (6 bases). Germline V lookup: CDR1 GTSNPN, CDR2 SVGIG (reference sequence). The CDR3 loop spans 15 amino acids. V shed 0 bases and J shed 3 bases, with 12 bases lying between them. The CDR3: CAWSVLRGNNQPQHF. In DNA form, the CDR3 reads TGTGCCTGGAGTGTTCTCAGGGGAAACAATCAGCCCCAGCATTTT.

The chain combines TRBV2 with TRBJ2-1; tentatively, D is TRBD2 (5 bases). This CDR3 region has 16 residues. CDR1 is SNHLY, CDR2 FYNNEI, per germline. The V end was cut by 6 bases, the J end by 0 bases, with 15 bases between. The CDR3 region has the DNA TGTGCCAGCAGAACAACTAGTAGGAGCTCCTACAATGAGCAGTTCTTC. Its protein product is CASRTTSRSSYNEQFF.